What follows are 26 T cell receptor beta chains derived from one specimen sequenced in a study of blood T cell repertoires in COVID-19. Produced via immunoSEQ multiplex PCR; TCRdb's table is partial and in-frame only. The top ten clones hold more than 4.5% of a sample with about 210,000 clones, around 91% of them seen once. Sequencing input: peripheral blood. The receptor source for this set is a woman aged 40 to 55 with acute or convalescent COVID-19.

This clone occurred a few times. The V gene is TRBV21-1, the J gene TRBJ1-5. TRBV21-1 represents a pseudogene. The CDR3 has 13 residues. The CDR3 spells CASSKPVSQPQHF. The DNA of the CDR3 is TGTGCCAGCAGCAAACCCGTTAGTCAGCCCCAGCATTTT.

CDR3 coding DNA: TGTGCCAGCAGGGGGATTCAGGGTTTTGGGGGCTACACCTTC. This encodes CASRGIQGFGGYTF. The chain combines TRBV27 with TRBJ1-2; possibly TRBD1 for D (5 bases). Trimming took off 6 bases at V and 8 bases at J, with 19 bases between the two ends. Germline V gives CDR1 MNHEY, CDR2 SMNVEV (reference sequence). The CDR3 sequence is 14 residues long.

This chain connects TRBV13 to TRBJ1-2; D uncertain. V gave up 2 bases and J gave up 0 bases, with 10 bases separating them. The CDR3 totals 15 residues. Germline V gene lookup returns CDR1 PRHDT and CDR2 FYEKMQ (reference sequence). CDR3 coding DNA: TGTGCCAGCAGCTTAATACGGGATGCTAACTATGGCTACACCTTC. It yields the protein CASSLIRDANYGYTF.

The chain uses TRBV5-1 and TRBJ2-3, with 16 bases aligning to TRBD2. The J segment lost 0 bases and the V segment lost 3 bases, leaving 1 base of the junction unmatched. This CDR3 has 17 residues. Germline V gene sequence: CDR1 SGHRS, CDR2 YFSETQ. This chain's CDR3 is CASSWGLAGGSTDTQYF. The CDR3 DNA reads TGCGCCAGCAGCTGGGGACTAGCGGGGGGGAGCACAGATACGCAGTATTTT. Full variable domain (remainder filled in from reference TRBV5-1 and TRBJ2-3): KAGVTQTPRYLIKTRGQQVTLSCSPISGHRSVSWYQQTPGQGLQFLFEYFSETQRNKGNFPGRFSGRQFSNSRSEMNVSTLELGDSALYLCASSWGLAGGSTDTQYFGPGTRLTVL.

This chain links TRBV12-3 or TRBV12-4 with TRBJ1-5, with TRBD1 as a possible D gene (6 bases). V was trimmed by 8 bases and J by 7 bases, leaving 15 bases between them. CDR3 length equals 13 residues. The CDR3 DNA reads as TGTGCCAGCGGGGCCGCAGGGGAACAGCCCCAGCATTTT. Translating it yields CASGAAGEQPQHF.

The rearrangement links TRBV6-4 to TRBJ2-3; D may be TRBD1 (5 bases). CDR1 is MRHNA, CDR2 SNTAGT, per germline. V lost 3 bases to trimming and J lost 4 bases, with 14 bases between them. This CDR3 comprises 15 residues. This chain's CDR3 is CASSENAGSADTQYF. The CDR3 DNA follows: TGTGCCAGCAGTGAGAACGCAGGGTCGGCAGATACGCAGTATTTT.

The count of this clone is one. The J gene is TRBJ1-1, the V gene TRBV29-1, with D perhaps TRBD1 (5 bases). Germline V gene sequence: CDR1 SQVTM, CDR2 ANQGSEA. The CDR3 covers 16 residues. Trimming pared 4 bases from V and 0 bases from J, leaving 18 bases between. CDR3 DNA sequence: TGCAGCGTTGCTCCAGGGCTGGGTTTGTTGAACACTGAAGCTTTCTTT. Encoded protein: CSVAPGLGLLNTEAFF.

The V and J genes are TRBV10-2 and TRBJ1-2; tentatively, D is TRBD1 (6 bases). V gave up 6 bases and J gave up 6 bases, with 23 bases separating them. Germline V gene lookup returns CDR1 WSHSY and CDR2 SAAADI. The CDR3 is made up of 16 amino acids. Here the CDR3 reads CASSAPGTPGLHGYTF. The CDR3 DNA is TGCGCCAGCAGCGCCCCCGGGACACCCGGACTTCATGGCTACACCTTC.

The V and J genes are TRBV24-1 and TRBJ2-1; 15 bases match TRBD2. Losses at the gene ends were 3 bases for V and 7 bases for J; bases not matched to a gene: 6. Germline V gene sequence: CDR1 KGHDR, CDR2 SFDVKD. The CDR3 loop spans 17 amino acids. The CDR3: CATSDLAGTSGGNEQFF. CDR3 coding DNA: TGTGCCACCAGTGATCTCGCCGGGACTAGCGGGGGGAATGAGCAGTTCTTC.

The chain carries TRBV18 and TRBJ2-6; TRBD1 might be the D (6 bases). Trimming shortened V by 3 bases and J by 0 bases, and 15 bases separated the two germline ends. CDR3 length: 18 residues. Germline loops: CDR1 KGHSH, CDR2 LQKENI. The CDR3, as DNA: TGTGCCAGCTCACCCCCCGGGCAGGGGAGCTCTGGGGCCAACGTCCTGACTTTC. Amino acid sequence: CASSPPGQGSSGANVLTF.

This sequence joins TRBV2 and TRBJ1-4; tentatively, D is TRBD1 (6 bases). The length of the CDR3 is 15 residues. Trimming left V 4 bases short and J 7 bases short, with 16 bases between. CDR1 is SNHLY, CDR2 FYNNEI, per germline. CDR3 nucleotides: TGTGCCAGCAGTGGCATTGGACAGCGGGGTGAAAAACTGTTTTTT. Amino acids: CASSGIGQRGEKLFF.

The chain recombines TRBV7-3 with TRBJ2-1; 7 nucleotides match TRBD2. Germline assignment: CDR1 SGHTA and CDR2 FQGTGA. This CDR3 contains 11 residues. The trim removed 2 bases at V and 12 bases at J, leaving 1 base unmatched. The CDR3 nucleotides are TGTGCCAGCAGCTTAGGGACTACGCAGTTCTTC. It yields the protein CASSLGTTQFF. Combining the CDR3 with reference TRBV7-3 and TRBJ2-1 gives the whole variable domain GAGVSQTPSNKVTEKGKYVELRCDPISGHTALYWYRQSLGQGPEFLIYFQGTGAADDSGLPNDRFFAVRPEGSVSTLKIQRTERGDSAVYLCASSLGTTQFFGPGTRLTVL.

The chain employs TRBV5-1 and TRBJ1-1, with 7 bases aligning to TRBD1. Germline loops: CDR1 SGHRS, CDR2 YFSETQ. V shed 4 bases and J 2 bases; nucleotides not matched to a gene: 8. This CDR3 contains 15 residues. Written as DNA, the CDR3 is TGCGCCAGCAGCCCACTGACAGGGTCTAACACTGAAGCTTTCTTT. Translated: CASSPLTGSNTEAFF.

This chain uses TRBV19 with TRBJ1-2; 8 nucleotides match TRBD1. The CDR3 loop spans 16 amino acids. The V gene end was trimmed by 5 bases and the J gene end by 8 bases; junction bases not matched to a gene: 16. Germline assignment: CDR1 LNHDA and CDR2 SQIVND (reference sequence). The CDR3 bases are TGTGCCAGTAGTTCCAACGCGGACAGGGCAATAGGGGGCTACACCTTC. Protein: CASSSNADRAIGGYTF.

The CDR3 DNA follows: TGTGCCAGTAGGCGGACAGGGGCAGCCTATGGCTACACCTTC. It translates to CASRRTGAAYGYTF. The chain employs TRBV19 and TRBJ1-2; 9 bases are a match to TRBD1. Germline CDR1 and CDR2: LNHDA and SQIVND (reference sequence). The CDR3 consists of 14 residues. The V gene end was trimmed by 6 bases and the J gene end by 4 bases; junction bases not matched to a gene: 6.

The J gene is TRBJ2-3, the V gene TRBV7-8, with TRBD1 matching over 9 bases. CDR3 length: 14 residues. Germline V CDR1 and CDR2: SGHVS, FQNEAQ. V shed 4 bases and J 3 bases; nucleotides not matched to a gene: 2. For the CDR3, the DNA is TGTGCCAGCAGCTATGGACAGGGGACAGATACGCAGTATTTT. Its protein product is CASSYGQGTDTQYF.

The chain combines TRBV19 with TRBJ2-2; 10 bases are shared with TRBD2. Germline loops: CDR1 LNHDA, CDR2 SQIVND (reference sequence). This CDR3 region has 15 residues. V shed 9 bases, J shed 5 bases, and the junction held 9 bases outside the gene matches. The CDR3: CASNPGTSVTGELFF. The CDR3 DNA follows: TGTGCCAGCAACCCCGGGACTAGCGTGACCGGGGAGCTGTTTTTT.

This chain links TRBV5-1 with TRBJ2-5, with TRBD2 matching 7 bases. V shed 3 bases and J 3 bases; nucleotides not matched to a gene: 5. Germline V CDR1 and CDR2: SGHRS, YFSETQ. This CDR3 is 14 amino acids long. The CDR3 nucleotides are TGCGCCAGCAGCTCGCCGGGAGGAAAAGAGACCCAGTACTTC. Translating it yields CASSSPGGKETQYF.

This chain joins TRBV6-5 and TRBJ1-4; no firm D call. V was pared by 6 bases and J by 1 base, with 12 bases between. Per the germline V gene, CDR1 is MNHEY and CDR2 is SVGAGI. The CDR3 consists of 15 residues. This CDR3 is CASRRGAETNEKLFF. Written as DNA, the CDR3 is TGTGCCAGCAGACGAGGAGCGGAAACTAATGAAAAACTGTTTTTT.

This clone has only a few counts. The chain carries TRBV5-1 and TRBJ1-1; possibly TRBD1 for D (5 bases). V was shortened by 5 bases and J by 3 bases, with 14 bases between the two germline ends. There are 14 residues in the CDR3. CDR1 is SGHRS, CDR2 YFSETQ, per germline. The CDR3 bases are TGCGCCAGCAGAACGGGGACTGCGTACACTGAAGCTTTCTTT. Translation gives CASRTGTAYTEAFF.

The chain combines TRBV7-9 with TRBJ2-5; TRBD1 aligns across 11 bases. CDR1 is SEHNR and CDR2 is FQNEAQ in the germline V gene (reference sequence). J was trimmed by 4 bases and V by 5 bases; bases with no gene match: 6. CDR3 length equals 15 residues. The CDR3 DNA is TGTGCCAGCAGCCCGCAGGGGACAGGGGGAGAGACCCAGTACTTC. The encoded protein is CASSPQGTGGETQYF.

This clone was counted between two and nine times. The chain has TRBV7-2 and TRBJ1-1; TRBD1 agrees at 8 bases. Trimming cost V 6 bases and J 4 bases; bases outside gene matches: 7. Germline V gene sequence: CDR1 SGHTA, CDR2 FQGNSA. This CDR3 contains 14 residues. In DNA form, the CDR3 reads TGTGCCAGCAGTTCGCAGGGGGCAGGCACTGAAGCTTTCTTT. Its translation is CASSSQGAGTEAFF. Full variable domain (outside the CDR3, taken from reference TRBV7-2 and TRBJ1-1): GAGVSQSPSNKVTEKGKDVELRCDPISGHTALYWYRQSLGQGLEFLIYFQGNSAPDKSGLPSDRFSAERTGGSVSTLTIQRTQQEDSAVYLCASSSQGAGTEAFFGQGTRLTVV.

This clone was seen many times. The rearrangement joins TRBV6-4 to TRBJ2-2, with 9 bases identical to TRBD2. This CDR3 has 16 amino acids. J was trimmed by 3 bases and V by 3 bases; bases with no gene match: 5. Looked up from germline, CDR1 is MRHNA and CDR2 is SNTAGT. Here the CDR3 DNA reads TGTGCCAGCAGTGATAGTGGGACTAGCCACACCGGGGAGCTGTTTTTT. Protein: CASSDSGTSHTGELFF.

V and J are TRBV5-1 and TRBJ2-1, with 8 bases that match TRBD1. Trimming cost V 2 bases and J 7 bases; bases outside gene matches: 5. The CDR3 extends over 14 amino acids. In germline, CDR1 is SGHRS, CDR2 YFSETQ. In nucleotides, the CDR3 is TGCGCCAGCAGCTTCCAGGGGGCGTTAAATGAGCAGTTCTTC. Its translation is CASSFQGALNEQFF.

This rearrangement joins TRBV3-1 (or the pseudogene TRBV3-2) to TRBJ2-5, with D perhaps TRBD2 (5 bases). V gave up 5 bases and J gave up 5 bases, with 21 bases separating them. Germline CDR1 reads LGHDT; CDR2 reads YNNKEL (reference sequence). The length of the CDR3 is 16 residues. The DNA of the CDR3 is TGTGCCAGCAGCAGTCTTTTCCCGGGGTCGGTGGAGACCCAGTACTTC. This translates into CASSSLFPGSVETQYF.

V gene TRBV5-1 combines with J gene TRBJ1-1, with TRBD1 identical over 11 bases. V lost 3 bases and J lost 4; bases outside the gene matches: 14. This CDR3 comprises 18 residues. Germline V gene sequence: CDR1 SGHRS, CDR2 YFSETQ. CDR3 DNA sequence: TGCGCCAGCAGCTCCCCCCGAGGGACAGGGGGTGGTGGCACTGAAGCTTTCTTT. It specifies CASSSPRGTGGGGTEAFF.